This T cell receptor (beta chain) was captured by sequencing in a study of T cell clonotyping in hematopoietic cell transplantation (dated by TCRdb to the early 2020s). Some background on the complete study: In the study, some 140 blood samples were gathered from roughly 40 consecutive transplant recipients and their related donors. Recruitment of patients was conducted between September 2015 and early 2017, and follow-up was continued until late 2020 or death.

In the case of this clone: What antigen it recognizes has not been identified. Per-base quality was not reported, and no clone a single base away is much larger than it.

Broader findings and caveats from the paper: The sample size was limited, and because cells were not sorted, the contributions of CD4 and CD8 repertoires could not be separated. Recipient repertoires showed only a small fraction of overlap with donor repertoires, and over 95% appeared de novo at the given depth. After transplant, TCR diversity in recipients dropped, and pathologically expanded clonotypes climbed progressively between day 30 and day 180. Donor and pretransplant recipient Inverse Simpson Index values predicted broader posttransplant TCR repertoire diversity.

The immunoSEQ assay, a bias-controlled multiplex PCR with V- and J-specific primers, was used to amplify TCR beta CDR3 regions from genomic DNA. In a second PCR step, a proprietary barcode and Illumina adapter sequences were attached to the CDR3 amplicons. An Illumina MiSeq instrument was used to sequence the CDR3 libraries. Per the source publication's procedure: Export and quality control were done with immunoSEQ Analyzer 3.0, while downstream analyses used R Bioconductor and Immunarch. Repertoire metrics were calculated using only productive rearrangements within the normalized downsampled data set. Pathologically expanded clonotypes were defined as those larger than 5 templates in the normalized cohort. The Inverse Simpson Index was used to measure repertoire diversity. CMV-specificity analyses were carried out on the non-normalized data set to capture all clonotypes. The clones in this table, taken by TCRdb from immuneACCESS, are in-frame only. Not every clone is retained; where verified, under half of the shortfall comes from an unresolved V gene, and the cause of the rest is unknown. That table supplies the V and J calls and clone size; D and trimming were determined from the DNA. The sample table shows over 9,500 clones, and 72% are seen once. Roughly 14% of the sample is taken by the ten largest.

The CDR1 and CDR2 encoded by the germline V gene (reference sequence) are GTSNPN and SVGIG. V loses 0 bases at its end and J loses 4 bases; junction bases beyond the gene matches: 4. The CDR3 runs 14 residues from the cysteine to the phenylalanine. The DNA shown is the 42-base CDR3, in frame from base 1. Taken with the paper, the label for time point translates to: 180 days after allo-HCT. Blood samples were obtained from recipients approximately 28 days before transplant and at days 30, 100 and 180 after transplant. Nuclei Lysis Solution was used to extract genomic DNA from fresh or cryopreserved unfractionated peripheral blood mononuclear cells.

This sequence was found in a male patient aged 55-69 years who had an allogeneic stem cell transplant from an unrelated donor, so the T cells may come from the graft donor. Some clones in this sample may be carry-over from other donors' samples. This chain is built from TRBV30 and TRBJ1-2; 8 junctional bases match TRBD1. The sample here was peripheral blood mononuclear cells, taken 180 days after allogeneic stem cell transplant. This receptor carries the CDR3 CAWSVNGQGYGYTF. The sequenced DNA: TGTGCCTGGAGTGTGAATGGACAGGGCTATGGCTACACCTTC.